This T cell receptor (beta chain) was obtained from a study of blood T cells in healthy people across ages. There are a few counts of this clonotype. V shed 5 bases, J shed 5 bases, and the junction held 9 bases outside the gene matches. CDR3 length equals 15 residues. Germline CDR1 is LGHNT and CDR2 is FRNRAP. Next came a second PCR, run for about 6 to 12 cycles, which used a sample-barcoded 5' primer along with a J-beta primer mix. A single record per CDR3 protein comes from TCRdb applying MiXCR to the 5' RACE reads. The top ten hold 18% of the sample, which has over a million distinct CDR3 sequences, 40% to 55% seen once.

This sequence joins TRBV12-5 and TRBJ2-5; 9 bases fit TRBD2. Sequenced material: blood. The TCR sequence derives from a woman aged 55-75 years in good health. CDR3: CASGGGLAMVETQYF. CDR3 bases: TGTGCTAGTGGTGGCGGACTAGCGATGGTTGAGACCCAGTACTTC.